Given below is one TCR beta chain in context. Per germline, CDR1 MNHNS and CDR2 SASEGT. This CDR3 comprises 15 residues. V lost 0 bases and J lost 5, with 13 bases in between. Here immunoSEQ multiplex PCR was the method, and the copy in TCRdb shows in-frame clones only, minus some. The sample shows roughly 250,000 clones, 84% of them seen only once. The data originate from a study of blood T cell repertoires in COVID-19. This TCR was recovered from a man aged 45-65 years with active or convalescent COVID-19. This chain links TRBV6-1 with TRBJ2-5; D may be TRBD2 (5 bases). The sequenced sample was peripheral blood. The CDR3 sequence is CASSEALTRLETQYF. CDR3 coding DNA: TGTGCCAGCAGTGAAGCGCTTACTAGGTTGGAGACCCAGTACTTC.